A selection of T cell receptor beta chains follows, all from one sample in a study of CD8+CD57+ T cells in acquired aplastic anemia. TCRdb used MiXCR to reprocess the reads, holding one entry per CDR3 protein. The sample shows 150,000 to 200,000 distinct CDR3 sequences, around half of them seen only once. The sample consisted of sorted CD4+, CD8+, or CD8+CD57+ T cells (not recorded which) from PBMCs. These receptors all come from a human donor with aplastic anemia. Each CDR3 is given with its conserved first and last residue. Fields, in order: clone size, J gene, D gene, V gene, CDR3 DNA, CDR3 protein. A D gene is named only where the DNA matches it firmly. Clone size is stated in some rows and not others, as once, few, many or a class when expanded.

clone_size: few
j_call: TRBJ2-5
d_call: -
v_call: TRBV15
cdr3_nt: TGTGCCACCAGCAGAGATGGACAAACCGCCCAAGAGACCCAGTACTTC
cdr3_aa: CATSRDGQTAQETQYF

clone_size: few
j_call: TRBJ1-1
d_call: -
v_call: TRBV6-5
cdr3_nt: TGTGCCAGCAGCCTGGGGGGGACCGACACTGAAGCTTTCTTT
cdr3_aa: CASSLGGTDTEAFF

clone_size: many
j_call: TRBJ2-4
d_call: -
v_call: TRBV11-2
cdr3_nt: TGTGCCAGCAGCTATGGGCCTGGGGACATTCAGTACTTC
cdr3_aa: CASSYGPGDIQYF

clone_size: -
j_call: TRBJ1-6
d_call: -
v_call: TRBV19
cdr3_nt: TGTGCCAGTAGTACCCAGGGCACCTATAATTCACCCCTCCACTTT
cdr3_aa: CASSTQGTYNSPLHF

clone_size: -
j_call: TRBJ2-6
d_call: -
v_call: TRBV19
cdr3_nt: TGTGCCACCACGGAATCTGGGGCCAACGTCCTGACTTTC
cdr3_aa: CATTESGANVLTF

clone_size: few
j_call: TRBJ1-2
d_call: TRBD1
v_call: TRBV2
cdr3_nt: TGTGCCAGCAAACAGGGGACATATGGCTACACCTTC
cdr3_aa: CASKQGTYGYTF

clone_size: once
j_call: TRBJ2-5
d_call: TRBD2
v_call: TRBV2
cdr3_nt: TGTGCCAGCAGCCAAGCCGGGAGGGAAGAGACCCAGTACTTC
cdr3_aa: CASSQAGREETQYF

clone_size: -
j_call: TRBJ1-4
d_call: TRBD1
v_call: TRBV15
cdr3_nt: TGTGCCACCAACGACAGGGGGATGAGAAAAGAAAAACTGTTTTTT
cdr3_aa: CATNDRGMRKEKLFF

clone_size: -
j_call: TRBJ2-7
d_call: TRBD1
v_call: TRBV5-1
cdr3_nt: TGCGCCAGCAGCTTGTATCAGGGGGCCAACGAGCAGTACTTC
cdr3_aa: CASSLYQGANEQYF

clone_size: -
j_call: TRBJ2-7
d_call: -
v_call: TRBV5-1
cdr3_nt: TGCGCCAGCAGCTTGCAAGGAAACAGACTCTACGAGCAGTACTTC
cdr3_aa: CASSLQGNRLYEQYF

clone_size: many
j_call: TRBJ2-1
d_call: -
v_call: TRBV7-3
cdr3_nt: TGTGCCAGCAGCTTGGCTAGCCCCTACAATGAGCAGTTCTTC
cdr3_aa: CASSLASPYNEQFF

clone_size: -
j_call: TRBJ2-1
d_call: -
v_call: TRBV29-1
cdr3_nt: TGCAGCTTAGATCAGGGGAATGAGCAGTTCTTC
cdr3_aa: CSLDQGNEQFF

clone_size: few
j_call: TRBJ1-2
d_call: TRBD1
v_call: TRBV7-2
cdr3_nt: TGTGCCAGCAGCTCGCGACAGGGGGCCAACTATGGCTACACCTTC
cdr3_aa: CASSSRQGANYGYTF

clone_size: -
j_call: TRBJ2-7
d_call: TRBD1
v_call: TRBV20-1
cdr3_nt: TGCAGTGCTACGGGACAGGGGGCCTACGAGCAGTACTTC
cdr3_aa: CSATGQGAYEQYF